The rows below give T cell receptor beta chains drawn from one sample of a study of cytomegalovirus exposure and HLA in healthy donors. Some clones are missing from TCRdb's copy, which holds only in-frame ones; the method was immunoSEQ multiplex PCR. The repertoire holds 160,000 or so clones, with 75% to 90% as singletons. The specimen was PBMCs. Receptor source: a male donor in good health and CMV-seropositive. Both conserved end residues are part of each CDR3. A D gene is named only where the DNA matches it firmly. Size tells how often a clone was seen (once, few, many) or the class of an expanded clone, and some rows leave it out.

J	D	size	V	CDR3	DNA
TRBJ1-1	-	-	TRBV2	CASSEPRGSDTEAFF	TGTGCCAGCAGTGAACCCCGGGGATCGGACACTGAAGCTTTCTTT
TRBJ2-1	TRBD2	-	TRBV7-2	CASSLRPSGNNEQFF	TGTGCCAGCAGCTTGAGACCTAGCGGGAACAATGAGCAGTTCTTC
TRBJ1-5	-	-	TRBV12-5	CASGLAASLYQPQHF	TGTGCTAGTGGTTTAGCGGCCAGCCTATATCAGCCCCAGCATTTT
TRBJ2-1	TRBD2	-	TRBV7-3	CASSLEGTSGQQFF	TGTGCCAGCAGCTTAGAGGGGACTAGCGGTCAGCAGTTCTTC
TRBJ2-3	-	-	TRBV6-6	CASSLTTGTPDTQYF	TGTGCCAGCAGTCTTACAACAGGGACCCCAGATACGCAGTATTTT
TRBJ1-1	-	few	TRBV11-2	CASSLISGKNTEAFF	TGTGCCAGCAGCTTAATCTCGGGAAAGAACACTGAAGCTTTCTTT
TRBJ1-2	-	-	TRBV5-6	CASSLPGGGGYTF	TGTGCCAGCAGCTTGCCAGGAGGTGGCGGCTACACCTTC
TRBJ1-2	-	-	TRBV9	CASRVPREENYGYTF	TGTGCCAGCAGAGTACCCAGGGAGGAAAACTATGGCTACACCTTC
TRBJ1-1	TRBD1	-	TRBV29-1	CSVEDPPLTGDTEAFF	TGCAGCGTTGAAGATCCCCCTTTAACAGGGGACACTGAAGCTTTCTTT
TRBJ1-2	-	once	TRBV30	CAWTILDWVEDYGYTF	TGTGCCTGGACCATTCTAGACTGGGTGGAGGACTATGGCTACACCTTC
TRBJ2-7	-	-	TRBV13	CASSLSSEGYRF	TGTGCCAGCAGCTTATCTAGCGAAGGGTACCGCTTC
TRBJ2-7	TRBD1	few	TRBV27	CASSRPPTGLTYEQYF	TGTGCCAGCAGTCGCCCCCCGACAGGGCTCACCTACGAGCAGTACTTC
TRBJ2-7	-	few	TRBV11-3	CASSPGHQSYEQYF	TGTGCCAGCAGCCCGGGACACCAGTCCTACGAGCAGTACTTC
TRBJ1-5	TRBD1	-	TRBV6-5	CASRTGNQPQHF	TGTGCCAGCAGGACAGGGAATCAGCCCCAGCATTTT
TRBJ2-2	-	-	TRBV5-5	CASSYLGRNTGELFF	TGTGCCAGCAGCTATCTGGGGCGGAACACCGGGGAGCTGTTTTTT
TRBJ2-1	TRBD1	once	TRBV7-2	CASSLVPRGQSDEQFF	TGTGCCAGCAGCTTAGTTCCCAGGGGGCAGAGTGATGAGCAGTTCTTC